This is a list of T cell receptor beta chains from one sample in a study of T cell responses to AZD1222 COVID-19 vaccine. TCRdb's copy holds only in-frame clones and misses some; the assay was immunoSEQ multiplex PCR. Of 200,000 or so clones in the sample, 80% to 90% were seen once. Sequencing used peripheral blood, obtained on day 0 of AZD1222 vaccination. The source is an adult in good health. Both conserved end residues are part of each CDR3. The D gene is left open where the match is weak. Not every row has a clone size; where given, it reads once, few, many or a size class.

TRBV7-9	-	TRBJ2-6	-	TGTGCCAGCAGCGATGACAGGACGTTACTCTCTGGGGCCAACGTCCTGACTTTC	CASSDDRTLLSGANVLTF
TRBV30	-	TRBJ2-2	TRBD1	TGTGCCTGGAGTTCCAGGGGGCCCTACACCGGGGAGCTGTTTTTT	CAWSSRGPYTGELFF
TRBV7-2	-	TRBJ2-3	TRBD2	TGTGCCAGCAGCTTAGGGGGTAGCGGGGGGAAGGTAGATACGCAGTATTTT	CASSLGGSGGKVDTQYF
TRBV4-1	-	TRBJ1-5	TRBD1	TGCGCCAGCAGCCAAGAGTCCCGGGGACAGGGGGCCAGCCACCTAAATCAGCCCCAGCATTTT	CASSQESRGQGASHLNQPQHF
TRBV10-3	once	TRBJ2-7	TRBD1	TGTGCCATCAGGACGACAGGGGAATCCTACGAGCAGTACTTC	CAIRTTGESYEQYF
TRBV27	-	TRBJ1-5	-	TGTGCCAGCAGTCCCCGGGCCTCGGCAGTCAATCAGCCCCAGCATTTT	CASSPRASAVNQPQHF
TRBV7-8	-	TRBJ2-2	TRBD1	TGTGCCAGCACCACAGGGGTCCCCGGGGAGCTGTTTTTT	CASTTGVPGELFF
TRBV18	-	TRBJ2-7	-	TGTGCCAGCCAGGACCAAAGAGGGTACGAGCAGTACTTC	CASQDQRGYEQYF
TRBV18	-	TRBJ2-3	-	TGTGCCAGCTCAAGGGCAGATACGCAGTATTTT	CASSRADTQYF
TRBV28	-	TRBJ2-5	TRBD2	TGTGCCAGCAAAAACTTGGGACTAGCGGGAGGGGAGACCCAGTACTTC	CASKNLGLAGGETQYF
TRBV19	-	TRBJ2-7	-	TGTGCCAGTAGTGCCGGGAGTTTGTACGAGCAGTACTTC	CASSAGSLYEQYF
TRBV7-9	-	TRBJ1-3	-	TGTGCCAGCAGCTTTGGTGCCGACACCATATATTTT	CASSFGADTIYF
TRBV7-8	-	TRBJ2-7	-	TGTGCCAGCGGCCTAGGGCCAAGCTACGAGCAGTACTTC	CASGLGPSYEQYF
TRBV6-1	-	TRBJ2-5	-	TGTGCCAGCAGCCTCCAAGAGACCCAGTACTTC	CASSLQETQYF
TRBV12-3/TRBV12-4	once	TRBJ2-1	-	TGTGCCAGCAGTTTCAGCCCAAATGAGCAGTTCTTC	CASSFSPNEQFF
TRBV18	-	TRBJ2-7	-	TGTGCCAGCTCACCACGGAAATGGGACATTGCTATGGACGAGCAGTACTTC	CASSPRKWDIAMDEQYF
TRBV11-2	-	TRBJ2-5	TRBD2	TGTGCCAGCAGCTCCCGAGGACTAGGAGAGACCCAGTACTTC	CASSSRGLGETQYF
TRBV28	-	TRBJ2-7	-	TGTGCCAGCAGTCCCTCGGGACGGGTGACCCACGAGCAGTACTTC	CASSPSGRVTHEQYF
TRBV7-9	-	TRBJ1-3	-	TGTGCCAGCAGCTTCGATAACGGAAACACCATATATTTT	CASSFDNGNTIYF
TRBV19	-	TRBJ1-4	TRBD1	TGTGCCAGTAGAGGGCAGGGGGATCCTAATGAAAAACTGTTTTTT	CASRGQGDPNEKLFF
TRBV7-3	-	TRBJ2-3	-	TGTGCCAGCAGCTCCTACACAGATACGCAGTATTTT	CASSSYTDTQYF
TRBV11-3	-	TRBJ2-1	-	TGTGCCAGCAGCTTAGCCGGGGGAAACTCCTACAATGAGCAGTTCTTC	CASSLAGGNSYNEQFF
TRBV19	-	TRBJ1-2	-	TGTGCCAGTAGTATCCCAACCCGGGCCGTACTCCATTATGGCTACACCTTC	CASSIPTRAVLHYGYTF
TRBV7-3	-	TRBJ2-5	-	TGTGCCAGCAGCTTAGGAACAGGGCTTGGAGAGACCCAGTACTTC	CASSLGTGLGETQYF
TRBV28	-	TRBJ1-4	-	TGTGCCAGCAGTTTTCTCCCAGGTTCCGAAAAACTGTTTTTT	CASSFLPGSEKLFF
TRBV11-2	once	TRBJ2-3	-	TGTGCCAGCAGCGCCCAAGGGGGGGATACGCAGTATTTT	CASSAQGGDTQYF
TRBV7-9	few	TRBJ2-7	-	TGTGCCAGCAGCTTAGCAGGGGGAAACGAGCAGTACTTC	CASSLAGGNEQYF
TRBV7-9	-	TRBJ2-7	-	TGTGCCAGCAGCTTCCCTCCTCAGGGTGAGGTCTACGAGCAGTACTTC	CASSFPPQGEVYEQYF
TRBV15	-	TRBJ2-4	TRBD2	TGTGCCACCAGCAGAGGACTAGCGGGAGACGTTTTAGACATTCAGTACTTC	CATSRGLAGDVLDIQYF
TRBV7-6	-	TRBJ1-2	-	TGTGCCAGCAGCTTATCAACCGGGACCTATGGCTACACCTTC	CASSLSTGTYGYTF
TRBV12-3/TRBV12-4	-	TRBJ2-3	-	TGTGCCAGCTCACGGGGCACAGATACGCAGTATTTT	CASSRGTDTQYF
TRBV21-1	-	TRBJ1-6	-	TGTGCCAGCCCACCTCCCGGGTATACTGATTCACCCCTCCACTTT	CASPPPGYTDSPLHF
TRBV21-1	once	TRBJ2-4	-	TGTGCCAGCAGCAAAGGGGGGCCCCCCAAAAACATTCAGTACTTC	CASSKGGPPKNIQYF
TRBV28	-	TRBJ2-3	-	TGTGCCAGCAGTGAGGGCCGTCGGGATACGCAGTATTTT	CASSEGRRDTQYF
TRBV11-2	-	TRBJ2-7	TRBD1	TGTGCCAGCAGCTTCATGTTAGGGCAGGGGGAAAACGAGCAGTACTTC	CASSFMLGQGENEQYF
TRBV6-5	-	TRBJ2-6	-	TGTGCCAGCATGGGGGCAAGCTCTGGGGCCAACGTCCTGACTTTC	CASMGASSGANVLTF
TRBV7-2	-	TRBJ2-3	TRBD2	TGTGCCAGCAGCTCCTCGCCTAGCGGATACCCTGATACGCAGTATTTT	CASSSSPSGYPDTQYF
TRBV19	few	TRBJ1-5	-	TGTGCCAGTAGTATTGAGGGTAAAGCAGGTGGTCAGCCCCAGCATTTT	CASSIEGKAGGQPQHF
TRBV29-1	-	TRBJ2-7	-	TGCAGCGTTTCCGGGGAGAATTCCTACGAGCAGTACTTC	CSVSGENSYEQYF
TRBV28	once	TRBJ1-2	-	TGTGCCAGCAGTTCCCTCTTCGGGGGGAACTATGGCTACACCTTC	CASSSLFGGNYGYTF
TRBV18	-	TRBJ1-6	-	TGTGCCAGCTCACGTGAGGGTCCAGCCGGGGGTTCACCCCTCCACTTT	CASSREGPAGGSPLHF
TRBV7-2	-	TRBJ2-7	-	TGTGCCAGCAGCGGTAGGGAGTCCGAGCAGTACTTC	CASSGRESEQYF
TRBV11-2	once	TRBJ1-5	-	TGTGCCAGCAGCTTGGGACGGATGTCCAATCAGCCCCAGCATTTT	CASSLGRMSNQPQHF
TRBV4-3	-	TRBJ1-6	-	TGCGCCAGCAGCCAAGATTCCCGGGAGTCACCCCTCCACTTT	CASSQDSRESPLHF
TRBV7-7	-	TRBJ2-5	-	TGTGCTAGCAGCTTAGGGAACCCCCTGGGGACCCAGTACTTC	CASSLGNPLGTQYF